This TCR beta chain is drawn from a study of radiotherapy plus CTLA-4 blockade in lung cancer. Across the study: Patients showed objective responses in 15% to 20% of cases, and disease control was achieved by 25% to 35%.

Chemo-refractory metastatic non-small-cell lung cancer patients received focal radiation with ipilimumab CTLA-4 blockade. TCRdb's table, derived via immunoSEQ multiplex PCR, lists solely in-frame clones and lacks some. The profile covers roughly 14,000 clones, with 80% to 90% appearing a single time and approximately 14% taken by the ten largest. The sequenced sample was peripheral blood, obtained from a patient treated with radiotherapy plus ipilimumab. This TCR was sampled from a human donor with non-small cell lung cancer that progressed on radiotherapy plus ipilimumab. Some clones in this sample may be carry-over from other donors' samples.

The CDR3 sequence: CATSTGTGAGTEAFF. The DNA of the CDR3 is TGTGCCACCAGCACGGGGACAGGGGCTGGCACTGAAGCTTTCTTT. The V gene is TRBV15, the J gene TRBJ1-1; 10 bases match TRBD1. The CDR3 spans 15 residues. Germline V lookup: CDR1 LNHNV, CDR2 YYDKDF (reference sequence). Trimming removed 4 bases from V and 4 bases from J; junction bases left unmatched: 6.